These 22 T cell receptor beta chains came from one sample sequenced in a study of preoperative IRX-2 immunotherapy in early breast cancer. Stated treatment: preoperative locoregional IRX-2 cytokine immunotherapy. Sequencing used immunoSEQ multiplex PCR; TCRdb keeps in-frame clones, though not all of them. The sample has 5,600 or so clones; about 60% are singletons. The material was tumor tissue, obtained before IRX-2 immunotherapy. These receptor sequences come from a human donor with breast cancer.

The J gene is TRBJ2-2, the V gene TRBV19; D not certain. V dropped 7 bases and J dropped 5 bases, with 11 bases sitting between them. Germline CDR1 is LNHDA and CDR2 is SQIVND (reference sequence). The CDR3 extends over 13 amino acids. In DNA form, the CDR3 reads TGTGCCAGTAACCCCCGGCAGACCGGGGAGCTGTTTTTT. It yields the protein CASNPRQTGELFF.

DNA for the CDR3: TGTGCCAGCAGCACCCACGGACAGGGGGGGGAGACCCAGTACTTC. It translates to CASSTHGQGGETQYF. The chain carries TRBV11-1 and TRBJ2-5, with 10 bases identical to TRBD1. Germline CDR1 SGHAT, CDR2 FQDESV (reference sequence). The CDR3 spans 15 residues. V shed 5 bases and J 5 bases; nucleotides not matched to a gene: 8.

The chain has TRBV27 and TRBJ2-5; 10 bases map to TRBD1. In germline, CDR1 is MNHEY, CDR2 SMNVEV (reference sequence). Trimming at V came to 3 bases and at J to 5 bases, leaving 3 bases not matched to a gene. The CDR3 totals 14 residues. This chain's CDR3 is CASSFDRGQETQYF. CDR3 DNA: TGTGCCAGCAGTTTCGACAGGGGGCAGGAGACCCAGTACTTC.

This clone was seen more than once but under ten times. The chain recombines TRBV18 with TRBJ2-1, with 14 nucleotides matching TRBD2. V was clipped by 1 base and J by 10 bases; unmatched bases: 6. This CDR3 is built from 16 residues. Germline CDR1 KGHSH, CDR2 LQKENI. CDR3 sequence (DNA): TGTGCCAGCTCACCACGACTAGCGGGAGGGCCTGCAGAGCAGTTCTTC. This translates into CASSPRLAGGPAEQFF.

The table lists this clone with a few counts. This chain uses TRBV28 with TRBJ2-1; D ambiguous. This CDR3 contains 14 residues. The V gene's germline CDR1 is MDHEN and CDR2 SYDVKM. Trimming cost V 4 bases and J 9 bases, with 16 bases left between them. The CDR3 coding sequence is TGTGCCAGCAGTTCTAGTGATAGGGTGAGTGAGCAGTTCTTC. This encodes CASSSSDRVSEQFF.

The chain uses TRBV19 and TRBJ2-1; 8 bases agree with TRBD2. CDR1 and CDR2 (germline): LNHDA, SQIVND (reference sequence). CDR3 length equals 15 residues. The V segment lost 4 bases and the J segment 9 bases; nucleotides outside the gene matches: 11. CDR3 nucleotide sequence: TGTGCCAGTAGTAATACTAGCGGACCTTGGGTTGAGCAGTTCTTC. It is translated as CASSNTSGPWVEQFF.

This clone was seen just once. This chain joins TRBV11-1 and TRBJ1-2; D unclear. This CDR3 is built from 15 residues. V dropped 1 base and J dropped 2 bases, with 11 bases sitting between them. Germline V gene data show CDR1 as SGHAT and CDR2 as FQDESV (reference sequence). The CDR3 nucleotides are TGTGCCAGCAGCTTAGTAGTAAAAGGGAACTATGGCTACACCTTC. It yields the protein CASSLVVKGNYGYTF.

The J gene is TRBJ1-3, the V gene TRBV1. TRBV1 is a recognized pseudogene. CDR3 length: 15 amino acids. The CDR3 sequence is CASSQGRGLGNTIYF. The CDR3 bases are TGCGCCAGCAGCCAAGGGCGGGGGCTAGGAAACACCATATATTTT.

In its sample, this clone ranks as large. The gene calls are TRBV6-8 and TRBJ2-7; TRBD2 agrees at 7 bases. Trimming cost V 0 bases and J 0 bases; bases outside gene matches: 2. The CDR3 sequence is 15 residues long. CDR1 is MNHGY and CDR2 is SAAAGT in the germline V gene. CDR3 residues: CASSYSTGGSYEQYF. The CDR3 coding sequence is TGTGCCAGCAGTTACTCGACGGGGGGCTCCTACGAGCAGTACTTC.

This clone has more than one count but fewer than ten. V and J are TRBV6-8 and TRBJ2-7; D may match TRBD1 or TRBD2 (6 bases each). Trimming stripped 0 bases from V and 0 bases from J, with 9 bases between. This CDR3 has 15 amino acids. CDR1 is MNHGY and CDR2 is SAAAGT in the germline V gene. The CDR3 DNA sequence: TGTGCCAGCAGTTACTCGAGGGGGGACTCCTACGAGCAGTACTTC. As protein: CASSYSRGDSYEQYF.

J is TRBJ2-3 and V is TRBV19; the D is unclear. The CDR3 has 14 amino acids. Trimming cost V 5 bases and J 1 base, with 10 bases left between them. Germline V gene data show CDR1 as LNHDA and CDR2 as SQIVND (reference sequence). CDR3 coding DNA: TGTGCCAGTAGTGTTAGTGGAGGCACAGATACGCAGTATTTT. Translating gives CASSVSGGTDTQYF.

The genes are TRBV14 and TRBJ2-1; TRBD1 or TRBD2 may be the D gene (5 bases each). This CDR3 spans 14 amino acids. V was trimmed by 0 bases and J by 10 bases, leaving 13 bases between them. Germline CDR1 reads SGHDN; CDR2 reads FVKESK. Here the CDR3 DNA reads TGTGCCAGCAGCCAAGATGGGGGACGGCGGGAGCAGTTCTTC. Translated, it gives CASSQDGGRREQFF.

The chain links TRBV19 to TRBJ2-5, with 11 bases aligning to TRBD2. Trimming took 1 base from V and 4 from J; bases not matched to a gene: 2. This CDR3 is 15 amino acids long. Germline CDR1 and CDR2: LNHDA and SQIVND (reference sequence). The CDR3 spells CASSIVAGGTETQYF. Here the CDR3 DNA reads TGTGCCAGTAGTATAGTAGCGGGAGGGACAGAGACCCAGTACTTC. Drawing the rest from reference TRBV19 and TRBJ2-5, the complete variable domain is DGGITQSPKYLFRKEGQNVTLSCEQNLNHDAMYWYRQDPGQGLRLIYYSQIVNDFQKGDIAEGYSVSREKKESFPLTVTSAQKNPTAFYLCASSIVAGGTETQYFGPGTRLLVL.

J is TRBJ1-1 and V is TRBV19; D gene ambiguous. CDR3 length: 14 amino acids. Germline values: CDR1 LNHDA, CDR2 SQIVND (reference sequence). V lost 5 bases and J 1 base, leaving 11 bases between the germline ends. The CDR3 reads CASSPLYWNTEAFF. The CDR3 DNA reads TGTGCCAGTAGTCCGCTGTATTGGAACACTGAAGCTTTCTTT.

The V and J genes are TRBV11-3 and TRBJ2-7; 10 bases align to TRBD2. The V gene's germline CDR1 is SGHNT and CDR2 YENEEA. This CDR3 contains 15 residues. Losses at the gene ends were 4 bases for V and 9 bases for J; bases not matched to a gene: 12. The CDR3 here is CASSSPLAGDLVQYF. The CDR3 coding sequence is TGTGCCAGCAGCTCCCCCCTAGCGGGAGATCTCGTGCAGTACTTC.

Judged by abundance, this clone is medium-sized (0.01 to 0.1%). The chain recombines TRBV6-8 with TRBJ2-3; a possible D gene is TRBD2 (6 bases). V lost 6 bases to trimming and J lost 5 bases, with 18 bases between them. CDR1 is MNHGY and CDR2 is SAAAGT in the germline V gene. The CDR3 extends over 15 amino acids. In nucleotides, the CDR3 is TGTGCCAGCAGGAAATCCGGGACTGGGGGAGATACGCAGTATTTT. Protein: CASRKSGTGGDTQYF.

The V gene is TRBV10-2, the J gene TRBJ2-1; D tentatively fits TRBD1 or TRBD2 (5 bases each). CDR3 length: 13 amino acids. Germline CDR1 WSHSY, CDR2 SAAADI. Trimming took 10 bases from V and 7 from J, leaving 17 bases between them. This CDR3 is CATAGTSSNEQFF. In DNA, the CDR3 is TGCGCCACTGCCGGGACCAGCTCTAATGAGCAGTTCTTC.

This clone was detected only once. A junction end diverges from the germline sequence, so it may reflect a read error. V is TRBV11-3 and J is TRBJ2-5, with D perhaps matching TRBD2 (5 bases). The CDR3 is 15 residues long. Germline V lookup: CDR1 SGHNT, CDR2 YENEEA. The CDR3 bases are TGTGCCAGCAGCCCGCCCGAGGGTAGCCAAGCGACCCAGTACTTC. This sequence encodes CASSPPEGSQATQYF.

The chain links TRBV6-8 to TRBJ1-5, with a tentative D call TRBD1 (5 bases). The CDR3 has 16 residues. V gave up 5 bases and J gave up 6 bases, with 20 bases separating them. Germline lookup yields CDR1 MNHGY and CDR2 SAAAGT. In nucleotides, the CDR3 is TGTGCCAGCAGTCGCCGCACGCAGGGAGGGACTCAGCCCCAGCATTTT. It translates to CASSRRTQGGTQPQHF.

The genes are TRBV19 and TRBJ2-6; D gene ambiguous. The CDR3 runs to 18 residues. CDR1 and CDR2 (germline): LNHDA, SQIVND (reference sequence). V dropped 7 bases and J dropped 0 bases, with 19 bases sitting between them. DNA of the CDR3: TGTGCCAGTACCGATGATCGGTCGACTTACTCTGGGGCCAACGTCCTGACTTTC. This sequence encodes CASTDDRSTYSGANVLTF.

The chain recombines TRBV5-1 with TRBJ1-4, with D possibly being TRBD1 (6 bases). V lost 5 bases and J 4 bases, leaving 18 bases between the germline ends. This CDR3 is built from 16 residues. The germline gives CDR1 SGHRS, CDR2 YFSETQ. The CDR3 spells CASRPAVGQFNEKLFF. CDR3 in DNA: TGCGCCAGCAGACCGGCAGTCGGACAGTTTAATGAAAAACTGTTTTTT.

This clone was picked up a small number of times. This chain uses TRBV11-3 with TRBJ2-3, with 9 bases identical to TRBD2. The ends lost 5 bases at V and 0 bases at J; junction bases unmatched: 6. There are 16 residues in the CDR3. In germline, CDR1 is SGHNT, CDR2 YENEEA. This CDR3 is CASSRRLAESTDTQYF. As DNA, the CDR3 is TGTGCCAGCAGCCGCCGACTAGCGGAGAGCACAGATACGCAGTATTTT.